This T cell receptor (beta chain) was documented in a study of T cells after yellow fever vaccination (dated by TCRdb to the late 2010s). Some background on the complete study: The SMART-Seq v4 Ultra Low Input RNA kit was used to prepare libraries from fractions with low cell numbers. To follow T-cell clones before and after both primary and booster YFV17D yellow fever vaccination, bulk TCR alpha and beta repertoires underwent longitudinal sequencing. Two healthy male donors made up the cohort, one aged 18 to 29 years and the other aged 30 to 40 years. Blood was collected at multiple timepoints before and after primary and secondary immunization, and bulk PBMC replicates and cell subsets were isolated.

Interpreted using the paper, the treatment or condition label stands for: live attenuated yellow fever vaccine strain. PBMCs were isolated from peripheral blood using a standard Ficoll-Paque protocol. Dynabeads CD4 and CD8 positive selection kits were used to isolate the CD4 and CD8 T-cell fractions. TriZol was used to extract RNA from bulk PBMCs, CD4 and CD8 fractions, and dextramer-positive and dextramer-negative fractions. TCR cDNA was synthesized by 5'RACE template switching, which introduced a universal primer site and unique molecular identifiers. cDNA synthesis was primed from both the TCR alpha and TCR beta constant segments. Library amplification involved two PCR steps, and the second step added sample barcodes and sequencing adapters. Sequencing of libraries was done on Illumina HiSeq 2500 (2x100 bp) or NovaSeq (2x150 bp). The authors processed their data as follows. MIGEC handled demultiplexing of reads and collapsing into UMI consensus sequences, while MiXCR performed V(D)J alignment. Vaccine-responding clonotypes were identified with edgeR using replicate PBMC samples, with FDR below 0.01 and a log2 fold change above 5 up to day 15 being required. Bulk clonotypes were assigned CD4 or CD8 identity according to which sequenced CD4 or CD8 repertoire held them at higher abundance. TCRdb reran the public reads through fastp at Q25 and MiXCR, keeping productive beta chains. Rows merge per CDR3 protein into single entries with the most common DNA and genes. What appears here as the V and J calls and clone size reflects TCRdb's work, not the paper's. In all, the sample holds 200,000 to 300,000 distinct CDR3 sequences, and under 15% of those were seen once. The ten largest clonotypes hold about 0.51% of the sample.

The CDR3, from cysteine to phenylalanine, totals 21 residues. The DNA shown is the 63-base CDR3, in frame from base 1. Germline trimming: 5 bases from V, 0 bases from J; junction bases outside gene matches: 21. The germline V gene sets CDR1 to MNHEY and CDR2 to SVGEGT. Results and caveats for the whole study, not just this receptor: A small fraction of clonotypes showed up in both the CD4 and CD8 compartments, probably as a result of convergent recombination. The study included only a couple of donors, which limits how far the findings can be generalized. Compared with the primary T-cell response, the secondary T-cell response was faster but weaker, reaching its peak on day 5 rather than on day 15. After the booster, most of the clones that had expanded following primary vaccination were detected again (just under 97% of CD4 and roughly nine tenths of CD8), which suggests that memory was broadly maintained. Computational filtering was needed because FACS-sorted repertoires could contain abundant contaminating clonotypes from the bulk population.

A note on this clonotype: What this receptor recognizes is not known. Within one base of it there is no much larger clone, and no base qualities were kept.

The material sequenced was CD4+ T cells sorted from PBMCs, taken 45 days after the yellow fever booster vaccination. Recombination joined TRBV6-2 or TRBV6-3 with TRBJ2-5; 10 of the junction bases match TRBD2. This TCR was sampled from a man younger than 40 who received the YFV17D yellow fever vaccine. In nucleotides, the sequence is TGTGCCAGCAGTCCCCGGTATAGCGGGAGGCCAGAGATCTCGTACCAAGAGACCCAGTACTTC. This encodes CASSPRYSGRPEISYQETQYF.